This T cell receptor beta chain was obtained from a study of long-term antiretroviral therapy in people with HIV. Study results and caveats: Diversity rose after ART but stayed below transplant donor controls.

Remarks on this clone: Its antigen is as yet unknown.

A v3.0 immunoSEQ assay was performed at survey level. Sequencing used immunoSEQ multiplex PCR; TCRdb keeps in-frame clones, though not all of them. The data show about 38,000 clones, over 80% seen once. V was shortened by 2 bases and J by 4 bases, with 8 bases between the two germline ends. Germline V CDR1 and CDR2: SGHTA, FQGNSA. This CDR3 has 14 residues. The sequence was obtained from a man younger than 35 with HIV. The sequenced sample was unsorted PBMCs, obtained 1.5 years after starting antiretroviral therapy. The chain employs TRBV7-2 and TRBJ2-2; D uncertain. DNA for the CDR3: TGTGCCAGCAGCTTATACGCGACCACCGGGGAGCTGTTTTTT. This encodes CASSLYATTGELFF.